The 25 T cell receptor beta chains given below trace back to one sample, sequenced in a study of PD-1 blockade in mismatch repair-deficient tumors. Assay used: immunoSEQ multiplex PCR; TCRdb lists only in-frame clones, some missing. The sample records some 130,000 clones, about nine tenths being singletons. Here the sequenced sample was peripheral blood, taken 72 weeks after starting pembrolizumab. The source of these receptors is an adult with mismatch repair-deficient cancer.

V usage is TRBV6-1 and J usage is TRBJ2-3; D not resolved. The CDR3 is made up of 15 amino acids. Germline-derived CDR1 and CDR2 are MNHNS and SASEGT. The V end lost 0 bases, the J end lost 4 bases, and 11 bases lay between the germline ends. Here the CDR3 reads CASSEATRPADTQYF. Written as DNA, the CDR3 is TGTGCCAGCAGTGAAGCCACCAGGCCGGCAGATACGCAGTATTTT.

This sequence joins TRBV6-1 and TRBJ2-1, with D hard to call. CDR1 and CDR2 from the germline V gene are MNHNS and SASEGT. CDR3 length: 15 amino acids. Trimming left V 1 base short and J 2 bases short, with 9 bases between. This CDR3 reads CASSEDTDPYNEQFF. The CDR3 DNA reads as TGTGCCAGCAGTGAAGACACAGATCCCTACAATGAGCAGTTCTTC.

This clone appeared a single time. The V call is TRBV19, the J call TRBJ2-3; TRBD2 aligns across 10 bases. The germline gives CDR1 LNHDA, CDR2 SQIVND (reference sequence). CDR3 size: 16 residues. With 1 base clipped from V and 5 bases from J, the junction kept 6 bases outside the gene matches. The CDR3: CASSIGLAGVVDTQYF. The CDR3 nucleotides read TGTGCCAGTAGTATAGGTCTAGCGGGAGTTGTAGATACGCAGTATTTT.

The rearrangement joins TRBV15 to TRBJ2-7; 10 bases are shared with TRBD1. The germline gives CDR1 LNHNV, CDR2 YYDKDF (reference sequence). V was clipped by 5 bases and J by 4 bases; unmatched bases: 5. The CDR3 length is 14 residues. CDR3 loop: CATSGGQGLYEQYF. The CDR3 DNA is TGTGCCACCAGCGGGGGACAGGGGTTATACGAGCAGTACTTC.

The chain links TRBV28 to TRBJ1-2; D is perhaps TRBD1 (6 bases). This CDR3 spans 16 amino acids. CDR1 is MDHEN and CDR2 is SYDVKM in the germline V gene. Trimming removed 1 base from V and 3 bases from J, with 15 bases in between. For the CDR3, the DNA is TGTGCCAGCAGTTTATTGATCGGGGGGCTGGACTATGGCTACACCTTC. This codes for CASSLLIGGLDYGYTF.

The CDR3 region is CASSVWTGGLEKLFF. CDR3 nucleotides: TGTGCCAGCAGTGTTTGGACAGGGGGTCTGGAAAAACTGTTTTTT. The V and J genes are TRBV6-1 and TRBJ1-4, with 10 bases aligning to TRBD1. The germline V gene encodes CDR1 MNHNS and CDR2 SASEGT. The V and J ends lost 4 bases and 8 bases, in that order; junction bases with no gene match: 7. The CDR3 is 15 amino acids.

The CDR3 DNA sequence: TGTGCCAGCAGTTTCCGGGACAGTACAGATACGCAGTATTTT. It encodes CASSFRDSTDTQYF. The J gene is TRBJ2-3, the V gene TRBV28, with 7 nucleotides matching TRBD1. Germline trimming cut 3 bases from V and 3 bases from J; bases unmatched to any gene: 3. The CDR3 sequence is 14 residues long. Germline V gene data show CDR1 as MDHEN and CDR2 as SYDVKM.

With regard to this clone: A read error may produce the germline difference seen at one junction end. The chain is built from TRBV10-2 and TRBJ2-7, with 8 bases identical to TRBD2. The CDR3 length is 12 residues. Germline V lookup: CDR1 WSHSY, CDR2 SAAADI. The chain's CDR3 is CASSESGSGNNF. The CDR3 nucleotides read TGCGCCAGCAGTGAGTCGGGTAGCGGGAACAACTTC.

V is TRBV28 and J is TRBJ2-3, with 8 bases aligning to TRBD2. Germline trimming cut 5 bases from V and 2 bases from J; bases unmatched to any gene: 3. Germline CDR1 is MDHEN and CDR2 is SYDVKM. The CDR3 runs to 14 residues. CDR3 nucleotides: TGTGCCAGCAGTCCGACTAGCGACACAGATACGCAGTATTTT. It yields the protein CASSPTSDTDTQYF.

This clone was picked up one time. The chain employs TRBV6-5 and TRBJ2-1, with TRBD2 matching over 9 bases. Unmatched junction bases numbered 7, after V lost 7 bases and J lost 6 bases. The germline gives CDR1 MNHEY, CDR2 SVGAGI. This CDR3 spans 14 amino acids. CDR3 sequence: CASNPSGTLNEQFF. CDR3 nucleotides: TGTGCCAGCAATCCTAGCGGGACGCTCAATGAGCAGTTCTTC.

The V gene is TRBV5-1, the J gene TRBJ2-3; D remains unclear. V shed 4 bases and J shed 3 bases, with 6 bases lying between them. This CDR3 has 12 amino acids. Germline lookup yields CDR1 SGHRS and CDR2 YFSETQ. The CDR3: CASSLSTDTQYF. The DNA of the CDR3 is TGCGCCAGCAGCCTCTCAACAGATACGCAGTATTTT.

This chain connects TRBV4-1 to TRBJ2-7, with unresolved D. The CDR3 totals 14 residues. V lost 1 base to trimming and J lost 0 bases, with 7 bases between them. Germline CDR1 MGHRA, CDR2 YSYEKL. CDR3 amino acids: CASSQAGFSYEQYF. The CDR3, as DNA: TGCGCCAGCAGCCAAGCGGGTTTCTCCTACGAGCAGTACTTC.

This sequence joins TRBV4-1 and TRBJ2-4; D remains ambiguous. In germline, CDR1 is MGHRA, CDR2 YSYEKL. Trimming removed 4 bases at V and 1 base at J, with 17 bases between. The CDR3 is made up of 17 amino acids. CDR3 sequence: CASSRVGGSLAKNIQYF. Here the CDR3 DNA reads TGCGCCAGCAGCCGAGTTGGTGGTAGCTTGGCCAAAAACATTCAGTACTTC.

The V gene is TRBV5-1, the J gene TRBJ1-1; perhaps TRBD1 as D (5 bases). Trimming removed 5 bases at V and 4 bases at J, with 21 bases between. The CDR3 loop spans 16 amino acids. Germline lookup yields CDR1 SGHRS and CDR2 YFSETQ. CDR3 bases: TGCGCCAGCAGTTACGCGGTTGGGGGAGGGCGCACTGAAGCTTTCTTT. Translation gives CASSYAVGGGRTEAFF.

V and J are TRBV28 and TRBJ1-1; TRBD1 matches 10 bases. The V gene's germline CDR1 is MDHEN and CDR2 SYDVKM. V dropped 1 base and J dropped 3; count of bases not matched to a gene: 5. The CDR3 is made up of 16 amino acids. The CDR3 coding sequence is TGTGCCAGCAGTTTATTAGGGACAGGGGAACACACTGAAGCTTTCTTT. Residues: CASSLLGTGEHTEAFF.

The genes are TRBV5-8 and TRBJ2-2; 10 bases map to TRBD1. Germline V CDR1 and CDR2: SGHTS, YDEGEE. The CDR3 runs 14 residues. With V trimmed by 6 bases and J by 5 bases, 4 bases remained unmatched. CDR3 DNA: TGTGCCAGCAACAAGGGACAGGGGACCGGGGAGCTGTTTTTT. Its protein product is CASNKGQGTGELFF. The whole variable domain, filled in from reference TRBV5-8 and TRBJ2-2, reads EAGVTQSPTHLIKTRGQQATLRCSPISGHTSVYWYQQALGLGLQFLLWYDEGEERNRGNFPPRFSGRQFPNYSSELNVNALELEDSALYLCASNKGQGTGELFFGEGSRLTVL.

The chain combines TRBV13 with TRBJ2-7, with 7 bases lining up with TRBD2. Unmatched junction bases numbered 14, after V lost 5 bases and J lost 7 bases. The CDR3 is 15 residues long. Germline loops: CDR1 PRHDT, CDR2 FYEKMQ (reference sequence). The chain's CDR3 is CASSPSGTITTEQYF. The CDR3 DNA follows: TGTGCCAGCAGCCCCTCCGGGACTATAACAACGGAGCAGTACTTC.

This chain joins TRBV4-1 and TRBJ2-7, with TRBD2 as a possible D gene (6 bases). The CDR3 is made up of 14 amino acids. Germline values: CDR1 MGHRA, CDR2 YSYEKL. The V end was cut by 1 base, the J end by 2 bases, with 9 bases between. CDR3 region: CASSQVGLAYEQYF. CDR3 DNA sequence: TGCGCCAGCAGCCAAGTGGGACTTGCCTACGAGCAGTACTTC.

This clone was seen a handful of times. This rearrangement joins TRBV4-2 to TRBJ2-3; 12 bases are shared with TRBD2. Germline lookup yields CDR1 LGHNA and CDR2 YNFKEQ. V dropped 1 base and J dropped 1; count of bases not matched to a gene: 3. CDR3 length: 17 amino acids. The CDR3 sequence: CASSQAGLAGGTDTQYF. In DNA, the CDR3 is TGTGCCAGCAGCCAAGCGGGACTAGCGGGCGGCACAGATACGCAGTATTTT.

The chain joins TRBV4-1 to TRBJ2-2; D not resolved. V was clipped by 1 base and J by 6 bases, with 6 bases between them. Germline V gives CDR1 MGHRA, CDR2 YSYEKL. The CDR3 runs 13 residues. CDR3 bases: TGCGCCAGCAGCCAAGTTGGATCCGGGGAGCTGTTTTTT. This codes for CASSQVGSGELFF.

The rearrangement joins TRBV27 to TRBJ2-7; 9 positions agree with TRBD1. CDR1 MNHEY and CDR2 SMNVEV come from the germline V gene (reference sequence). Germline trimming cut 2 bases from V and 7 bases from J; bases unmatched to any gene: 6. CDR3 size: 14 residues. CDR3 loop: CASSLNRGQGEQYF. The CDR3, as DNA: TGTGCCAGCAGTTTAAACAGGGGGCAAGGAGAGCAGTACTTC.

Here the CDR3 reads CASNKRGGNTEAFF. The CDR3 nucleotides are TGCGCCAGCAATAAACGAGGGGGGAACACTGAAGCTTTCTTT. V is TRBV23-1 and J is TRBJ1-1; D is perhaps TRBD1 (6 bases). TRBV23-1 counts as an open reading frame of uncertain function. This CDR3 is 14 amino acids long. Trimming removed 7 bases from V and 1 base from J, with 13 bases in between.

V is TRBV10-1 and J is TRBJ2-1; D gene unclear. The length of the CDR3 is 15 residues. The V end lost 0 bases, the J end lost 5 bases, and 11 bases lay between the germline ends. The V gene's germline CDR1 is WNHNN and CDR2 SYGVQD (reference sequence). DNA of the CDR3: TGCGCCAGCAGTGAGTCACGGCAAATTAACAATGAGCAGTTCTTC. Its protein product is CASSESRQINNEQFF.

This chain uses TRBV6-6 with TRBJ2-5; D unresolved. V lost 0 bases, J lost 3 bases, and 14 bases lay in between. CDR1 is MNHNY, CDR2 SVGAGI, per germline (reference sequence). CDR3 length equals 16 residues. CDR3 in amino acids: CASSYSNLGMKETQYF. The CDR3 nucleotides are TGTGCCAGCAGTTACTCGAACCTAGGAATGAAAGAGACCCAGTACTTC.

The chain uses TRBV5-4 and TRBJ2-7; D remains ambiguous. Trimming removed 4 bases at V and 0 bases at J, with 8 bases between. The CDR3 length is 13 residues. The V gene's germline CDR1 is SGHNT and CDR2 YYREEE (reference sequence). DNA for the CDR3: TGTGCCAGCAGCCTTCAAAACTCCTACGAGCAGTACTTC. Residues: CASSLQNSYEQYF.